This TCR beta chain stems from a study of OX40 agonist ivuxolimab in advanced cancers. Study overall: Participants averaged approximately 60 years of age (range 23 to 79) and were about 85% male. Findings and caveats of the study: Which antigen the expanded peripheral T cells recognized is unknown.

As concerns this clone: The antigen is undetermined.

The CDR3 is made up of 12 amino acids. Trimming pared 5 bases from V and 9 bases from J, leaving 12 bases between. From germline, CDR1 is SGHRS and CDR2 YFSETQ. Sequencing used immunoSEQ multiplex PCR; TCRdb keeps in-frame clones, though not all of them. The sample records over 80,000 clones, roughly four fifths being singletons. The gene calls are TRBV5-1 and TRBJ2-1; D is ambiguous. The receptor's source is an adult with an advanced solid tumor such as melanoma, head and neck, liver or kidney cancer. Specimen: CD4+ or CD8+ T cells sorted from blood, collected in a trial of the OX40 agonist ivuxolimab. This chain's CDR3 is CASRKRSGEQFF. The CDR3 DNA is TGCGCCAGCAGGAAGAGATCGGGTGAGCAGTTCTTC.